These 8 T cell receptor beta chains were sequenced from one sample in a study of blood T cell repertoires in COVID-19 (dated by TCRdb to the early 2020s). The library relied on the immunoSEQ multiplex PCR assay. This immuneACCESS table, as held by TCRdb, lists in-frame sequences with V and J called but not all clones. Of the missing ones, under half trace to an unresolved V gene in checked studies; the others have no known cause. The sample yields roughly 62,000 clones; 87% were counted once. Roughly a tenth of the sample is held by the ten biggest clonotypes. Sequenced material: peripheral blood. These receptors were collected from a human donor with acute or convalescent COVID-19. The donor label of this sample is uncertain.

This chain uses TRBV10-1 with TRBJ1-4, with TRBD1 matching 9 bases. Germline trimming cut 8 bases from V and 4 bases from J; bases unmatched to any gene: 5. The germline gives CDR1 WNHNN, CDR2 SYGVQD (reference sequence). The CDR3 is 14 amino acids. CDR3 protein: CASSRDRDNEKLFF. The CDR3 DNA reads as TGCGCCAGCTCCCGGGACAGGGATAATGAAAAACTGTTTTTT.

The chain carries TRBV28 and TRBJ1-3; weak D call: TRBD1 (5 bases). The V gene's germline CDR1 is MDHEN and CDR2 SYDVKM. V lost 8 bases and J 5 bases, leaving 19 bases between the germline ends. This CDR3 is built from 15 residues. The CDR3 is CASEGLSKNRNTIYF. In DNA form, the CDR3 reads TGTGCCAGCGAGGGACTCTCAAAGAACAGAAACACCATATATTTT.

The V call is TRBV19, the J call TRBJ1-5; 7 bases are shared with TRBD1. CDR1 and CDR2 from the germline V gene are LNHDA and SQIVND (reference sequence). Trimming cost V 6 bases and J 6 bases; bases outside gene matches: 8. The CDR3 loop spans 14 amino acids. Written as DNA, the CDR3 is TGTGCCAGTAGCTTAGACAGGGCAGGTCAGCCCCAGCATTTT. This translates into CASSLDRAGQPQHF.

V gene TRBV3-1 (or the pseudogene TRBV3-2) combines with J gene TRBJ2-5, with TRBD1 matching 9 bases. The ends lost 8 bases at V and 5 bases at J; junction bases unmatched: 9. Germline V gives CDR1 LGHDT, CDR2 YNNKEL (reference sequence). The CDR3 consists of 14 residues. This CDR3 reads CASGYRDRAETQYF. The CDR3, as DNA: TGTGCCAGCGGATACCGGGACAGGGCTGAGACCCAGTACTTC.

V gene TRBV5-4 combines with J gene TRBJ2-7; 9 bases align to TRBD1. V shed 4 bases and J 2 bases; nucleotides not matched to a gene: 4. The germline V gene has CDR1 SGHNT and CDR2 YYREEE (reference sequence). This CDR3 comprises 14 residues. This CDR3 is CASSTRTGAYEQYF. For the CDR3, the DNA is TGTGCCAGCAGCACGAGGACAGGGGCCTACGAGCAGTACTTC.

The chain recombines TRBV28 with TRBJ1-5; the match to TRBD1 covers 9 bases. CDR3 length equals 15 residues. Trimming removed 2 bases from V and 4 bases from J; junction bases left unmatched: 3. CDR1 and CDR2 from the germline V gene are MDHEN and SYDVKM. CDR3: CASSLGQGLNQPQHF. As DNA, the CDR3 is TGTGCCAGCAGTTTAGGACAGGGGTTAAATCAGCCCCAGCATTTT.

The chain employs TRBV7-2 and TRBJ2-1, with a tentative D call TRBD2 (5 bases). V shed 5 bases and J shed 4 bases, with 15 bases lying between them. Germline V CDR1 and CDR2: SGHTA, FQGNSA. The CDR3 is made up of 15 amino acids. CDR3 sequence: CASSPPGSQYNEQFF. The CDR3 bases are TGTGCCAGCAGCCCGCCGGGGTCCCAATACAATGAGCAGTTCTTC. The full variable domain, rest sourced from reference TRBV7-2 and TRBJ2-1, is GAGVSQSPSNKVTEKGKDVELRCDPISGHTALYWYRQSLGQGLEFLIYFQGNSAPDKSGLPSDRFSAERTGGSVSTLTIQRTQQEDSAVYLCASSPPGSQYNEQFFGPGTRLTVL.

This chain joins TRBV25-1 and TRBJ2-3; 13 bases are shared with TRBD2. V gave up 10 bases and J gave up 2 bases; unmatched junction bases: 3. There are 14 residues in the CDR3. Germline V gene data show CDR1 as MGHDK and CDR2 as SYGVNS. The CDR3 DNA reads as TGTGCCACACTAGCGGGGGGGTCCACAGATACGCAGTATTTT. This sequence encodes CATLAGGSTDTQYF.